This TCR beta chain derives from a study of cytomegalovirus exposure and HLA in healthy donors. PCR used 60 Vbeta primers and 13 Jbeta primers. Sequencing was performed with immunoSEQ multiplex PCR; in TCRdb, only in-frame clones are kept and a portion is missing. The sample carries over 150,000 clones, about 90% recorded once. This CDR3 has 17 residues. Trimming removed 0 bases from V and 13 bases from J; junction bases left unmatched: 13. In germline, CDR1 is SGHTA, CDR2 FQGTGA. The V call is TRBV7-3, the J call TRBJ2-2, with TRBD2 identical over 11 bases. This sequence originates from a girl less than two years old in good health and CMV-seronegative. Material for sequencing was PBMCs. The CDR3 DNA reads as TGTGCCAGCAGCTTAACCCCACTAGCGGGGGCGAATAATGTGCTGTTTTTT. Translated, it gives CASSLTPLAGANNVLFF.